The clone carrying this T cell receptor beta chain was recorded a few times. Its antigen is as yet unknown. These data come from a study of T cell repertoires in cytomegalovirus infection. Study-wide background: Carrying CMV and the relevant HLA type showed in public TCR beta signatures.

TCRdb used MiXCR to reprocess the reads, holding one entry per CDR3 protein. The profile covers around 100,000 distinct CDR3 sequences, with 23% appearing a single time and 30% to 40% taken by the ten largest. Study results and caveats: The ex vivo response was dominated by HLA-C-restricted CMV-specific TCR beta clonotypes.

V shed 5 bases and J shed 5 bases, with 9 bases lying between them. Germline loops: CDR1 SEHNR, CDR2 FQNEAQ (reference sequence). The CDR3 consists of 13 residues. The chain carries TRBV7-9 and TRBJ2-2; D gene uncertain. Sequencing was performed on CD8+ T cells from PBMCs. This TCR derives from a human donor in good health (CMV status not recorded). Some clones in this sample may be carry-over from other donors' samples. The CDR3: CASSLGSTGELFF. CDR3 sequence (DNA): TGTGCCAGCAGCCTAGGGTCGACCGGGGAGCTGTTTTTT.